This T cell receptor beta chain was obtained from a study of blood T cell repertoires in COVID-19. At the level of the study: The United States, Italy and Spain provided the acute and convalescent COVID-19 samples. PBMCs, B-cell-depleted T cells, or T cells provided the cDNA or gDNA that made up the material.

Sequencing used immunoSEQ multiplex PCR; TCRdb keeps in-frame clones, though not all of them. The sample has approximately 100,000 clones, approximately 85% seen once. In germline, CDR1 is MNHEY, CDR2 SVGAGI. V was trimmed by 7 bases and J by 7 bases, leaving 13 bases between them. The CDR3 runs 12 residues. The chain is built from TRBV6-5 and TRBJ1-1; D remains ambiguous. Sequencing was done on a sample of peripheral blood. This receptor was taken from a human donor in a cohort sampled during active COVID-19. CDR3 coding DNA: TGTGCCAGCATAAGACACAATAATGAAGCTTTCTTT. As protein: CASIRHNNEAFF.